This TCR beta chain appears in the sequencing data of a study of human T cells and chemical hapten exposure. Study results and caveats: There were significantly more large CDR3 similarity clusters among expanded TCRs than among controls.

Stated time point: pre-sensitization, week 0. The treatment here: therapeutic diphenylcyclopropenone sensitization with weekly scalp DPC. CDR3 size: 14 residues. Between the trimmed V and J ends, which lost 1 base and 1 base, there was a span of 5 bases. Germline values: CDR1 SEHNR, CDR2 FQNEAQ (reference sequence). The table lists this clonotype with a few counts. Its specificity is not known. TCRdb redid the calling of the RACE reads with MiXCR, one entry per CDR3 protein. In the table there are over 300,000 distinct CDR3 sequences, around 5.5% of which are singletons. This clonotype was obtained from a woman aged 45 to 65 with alopecia areata. Some clones in this sample may be carry-over from other donors' samples. Sequencing was performed on whole blood, taken in connection with sensitization to the hapten diphenylcyclopropenone (DPC). The chain recombines TRBV7-9 with TRBJ1-5; D uncertain. The CDR3 DNA reads TGTGCCAGCAGCTTAGATCAGAGCAATCAGCCCCAGCATTTT. Translation gives CASSLDQSNQPQHF.